This is a list of T cell receptor beta chains from one sample in a study of early T cells in non-severe SARS-CoV-2 infection. TCRdb re-called the 5' RACE reads through MiXCR, storing one row per CDR3 protein. The table lists around 40,000 distinct CDR3 sequences, around 7% of them singletons. Sequencing was performed on whole blood, taken at baseline. These receptors came from an adult who was a healthcare worker with PCR-confirmed SARS-CoV-2 infection or an uninfected control (not recorded which). CDR3s include the opening cysteine and the closing phenylalanine or tryptophan. D genes are given only for firm matches. For some rows the clone size is stated as once, few or many, or as a class when expanded; others skip it.

V gene	clone size	D gene	J gene	CDR3 DNA	CDR3 protein
TRBV6-5	.	TRBD2	TRBJ2-3	TGTGCCAGCAGTTCACTAGCGGGAGGGCCAGATACGCAGTATTTT	CASSSLAGGPDTQYF
TRBV6-6	many	.	TRBJ2-7	TGTGCCAGCAGGACAAATAGCGCCGGCGAGCAGTACTTC	CASRTNSAGEQYF
TRBV6-1	few	.	TRBJ1-5	TGTGCCAGCACAGTACAGGCCGGAGGGTACGGCAATCAGCCCCAGCATTTT	CASTVQAGGYGNQPQHF
TRBV24-1	few	TRBD2	TRBJ2-5	TGTGCCACCAGTGATTTACAGTTTGCGGGAGTAGAGACCCAGTACTTC	CATSDLQFAGVETQYF
TRBV3-1	.	.	TRBJ1-2	TGTGCCAGCAGCCAGGATCTAGGTGGCTACACCTTC	CASSQDLGGYTF
TRBV12-3/TRBV12-4	.	.	TRBJ2-1	TGTGCCAACAGTCGCACCAGAGGCCAGAGCAATGAGCAGTTCTTC	CANSRTRGQSNEQFF
TRBV5-1	.	TRBD1	TRBJ1-1	TGCGCCAGCAGCGCAGTGGACAGGCGGACTGAAGCTTTCTTT	CASSAVDRRTEAFF
TRBV9	few	.	TRBJ2-2	TGTGCCAGCAGTTACACAGGGAACACCGGGGAGCTGTTTTTT	CASSYTGNTGELFF
TRBV5-1	few	.	TRBJ1-3	TGCGCCAGCAGCTTGGGAGGCTCTGGAAACACCATATATTTT	CASSLGGSGNTIYF
TRBV29-1	many	.	TRBJ2-3	TGCAGCGTTGAACGAGTGGGGACAGATACGCAGTATTTT	CSVERVGTDTQYF
TRBV6-5	many	.	TRBJ2-5	TGTGCCAGCAGTTACGGACAGACGGAGACCCAGTACTTC	CASSYGQTETQYF
TRBV4-2	many	.	TRBJ2-5	TGTGCCAGCAGCCAAAAGGGGCGGCCCGGCGATCAGACCCAGTACTTC	CASSQKGRPGDQTQYF
TRBV7-9	many	TRBD2	TRBJ2-7	TGTGCCAGCAGCTCACCGGGACTAGGATTCGAGCAGTACTTC	CASSSPGLGFEQYF
TRBV4-2	few	.	TRBJ2-3	TGTGCCAGCAGCCAACAGATAGCAGATACGCAGTATTTT	CASSQQIADTQYF
TRBV5-4	few	TRBD1	TRBJ2-5	TGTGCCAGCAGCCCTCAGACAGGGGGCGTTGAGACCCAGTACTTC	CASSPQTGGVETQYF